These 20 T cell receptor beta chains were all obtained from the same sample, sequenced in a study of T-cell reconstitution after alpha-beta-depleted transplantation in children (dated by TCRdb to about 2016). The sample's treatment or condition label, decoded: allogeneic hematopoietic cell transplantation with graft depleted of TCRalphabeta T cells and CD19 B cells. To prepare the library, PCR was applied. This sample was sequenced with an Illumina HiSeq 2500. TCR library preparation used molecular barcoding, with unique molecular identifiers applied to normalize quantification of the TCRbeta repertoire. Using fastp trimming at Q25 and MiXCR clonotype assembly, TCRdb reanalyzed the public sequencing data and kept in-frame beta chains. A single entry per CDR3 protein holds the most common genes and DNA from its merged rows. This sample holds about 830,000 distinct CDR3 sequences; about 15% were observed only once. Together, the top ten hold 5% of the sample.

Sequences were derived from PBMCs, mostly from graft donor cells, sampled 360 days after TCRalphabeta/CD19-depleted stem cell transplant. These receptors were taken from a male patient younger than 18 who had a stem cell transplant for acute lymphoblastic leukemia, so the T cells may come from the graft donor.

The chain couples TRBV5-1 to TRBJ1-2; maybe TRBD1 (6 bases). The V gene's germline CDR1 is SGHRS and CDR2 YFSETQ. V lost 3 bases and J 4 bases, leaving 16 bases between the germline ends. This CDR3 contains 15 residues. CDR3 sequence: CASSSYRVVGYGYTF. For the CDR3, the DNA is TGCGCCAGCAGCTCCTACAGGGTCGTTGGCTATGGCTACACCTTC.

This clonotype was counted a few times. This rearrangement joins TRBV7-2 to TRBJ1-2; no clear D. Between the trimmed V and J ends, which lost 0 bases and 5 bases, there was a span of 7 bases. The CDR3 loop spans 13 amino acids. Germline V gene data show CDR1 as SGHTA and CDR2 as FQGNSA. CDR3 coding DNA: TGTGCCAGCAGCTTAGCGAGCGGATATGGCTACACCTTC. This sequence encodes CASSLASGYGYTF.

The chain combines TRBV11-2 with TRBJ2-1; 11 nucleotides align to TRBD2. The germline CDR1 and CDR2 sequences are SGHAT and FQNNGV. Germline trimming cut 4 bases from V and 4 bases from J; bases unmatched to any gene: 18. The length of the CDR3 is 20 residues. CDR3 in amino acids: CASSSRVVAGGQGIYNEQFF. Here the CDR3 DNA reads TGTGCCAGCAGCTCCCGGGTAGTAGCGGGAGGGCAGGGGATTTACAATGAGCAGTTCTTC.

This clonotype was counted between two and nine times. The chain's CDR3 is CASSLKRKGLGDLNEQFF. DNA of the CDR3: TGTGCCAGCAGCTTAAAGAGAAAGGGGTTGGGGGATCTCAATGAGCAGTTCTTC. The gene calls are TRBV7-3 and TRBJ2-1; D tentatively reads TRBD1 or TRBD2 (5 bases each). This CDR3 spans 18 amino acids. The germline V and J ends were trimmed by 1 base and 6 bases, with 22 bases remaining between them. The germline CDR1 and CDR2 sequences are SGHTA and FQGTGA. Based on the CDR3 plus reference TRBV7-3 and TRBJ2-1, the full variable domain is GAGVSQTPSNKVTEKGKYVELRCDPISGHTALYWYRQSLGQGPEFLIYFQGTGAADDSGLPNDRFFAVRPEGSVSTLKIQRTERGDSAVYLCASSLKRKGLGDLNEQFFGPGTRLTVL.

The chain has TRBV30 and TRBJ2-1; 7 nucleotides line up with TRBD2. The ends lost 1 base at V and 5 bases at J; junction bases unmatched: 8. In germline, CDR1 is GTSNPN, CDR2 SVGIG (reference sequence). There are 15 residues in the CDR3. CDR3 nucleotide sequence: TGTGCCTGGAGTGAAGCGGGATCCGGGCACAATGAGCAGTTCTTC. It yields the protein CAWSEAGSGHNEQFF.

The rearrangement links TRBV20-1 to TRBJ2-5; TRBD2 matches 10 bases. There are 14 residues in the CDR3. Germline assignment: CDR1 DFQATT and CDR2 SNEGSKA (reference sequence). V lost 1 base and J lost 7; bases outside the gene matches: 6. The CDR3 region has the DNA TGCAGTGCTAGAGCAGCGGGAGGGGCGTTGACCCAGTACTTC. Amino acid sequence: CSARAAGGALTQYF.

V and J are TRBV4-1 and TRBJ2-4; no firm D call. Looked up from germline, CDR1 is MGHRA and CDR2 is YSYEKL. Trimming pared 3 bases from V and 1 base from J, leaving 13 bases between. This CDR3 spans 16 amino acids. CDR3 residues: CASSHNREEAKNIQYF. The CDR3 DNA sequence: TGCGCCAGCAGCCACAACAGAGAGGAGGCCAAAAACATTCAGTACTTC.

This sequence joins TRBV6-1 and TRBJ1-5; 12 bases are shared with TRBD1. Germline trimming cut 6 bases from V and 4 bases from J; bases unmatched to any gene: 7. Germline V gene sequence: CDR1 MNHNS, CDR2 SASEGT. The CDR3 sequence is 16 residues long. CDR3 coding DNA: TGTGCCAGCAGCGGGACAGGGGGCGAAGTAAATCAGCCCCAGCATTTT. This codes for CASSGTGGEVNQPQHF.

This clonotype was observed at least ten times. This chain links TRBV9 with TRBJ1-5, with a weak D call TRBD1 (6 bases). The germline gives CDR1 SGDLS, CDR2 YYNGEE. Trimming took off 7 bases at V and 5 bases at J, with 10 bases between the two ends. The CDR3 is 12 residues long. CDR3 in amino acids: CASGGGYQPQHF. CDR3 in DNA: TGTGCCAGCGGAGGGGGGTATCAGCCCCAGCATTTT.

This clonotype was seen a handful of times. This chain connects TRBV20-1 to TRBJ2-7; D is uncertain. The V end was cut by 2 bases, the J end by 0 bases, with 14 bases between. From germline, CDR1 is DFQATT and CDR2 SNEGSKA (reference sequence). CDR3 length: 15 residues. The CDR3 nucleotides are TGCAGTGCTAGAATTCATACCCTAAGCTCCTACGAGCAGTACTTC. Protein: CSARIHTLSSYEQYF.

The V and J genes are TRBV11-2 and TRBJ2-3; D unresolved. The CDR3 totals 16 residues. Per germline, CDR1 SGHAT and CDR2 FQNNGV. Trimming removed 5 bases from V and 2 bases from J, with 17 bases in between. CDR3 amino acids: CASSRRVVGSTDTQYF. Here the CDR3 DNA reads TGTGCCAGCAGCCGTCGGGTAGTGGGCTCCACAGATACGCAGTATTTT. The whole variable domain, remainder taken from reference TRBV11-2 and TRBJ2-3, is EAGVAQSPRYKIIEKRQSVAFWCNPISGHATLYWYQQILGQGPKLLIQFQNNGVVDDSQLPKDRFSAERLKGVDSTLKIQPAKLEDSAVYLCASSRRVVGSTDTQYFGPGTRLTVL.

This chain uses TRBV20-1 with TRBJ2-7, with 7 bases aligning to TRBD2. The CDR3 totals 15 residues. Germline CDR1 is DFQATT and CDR2 is SNEGSKA (reference sequence). The V segment lost 3 bases and the J segment 2 bases; nucleotides outside the gene matches: 10. The CDR3: CSARPRLAVTYEQYF. The CDR3 bases are TGCAGTGCTAGGCCCCGACTAGCAGTTACCTACGAGCAGTACTTC.

The chain joins TRBV6-5 to TRBJ2-4, with TRBD2 as a possible D gene (5 bases). Germline-derived CDR1 and CDR2 are MNHEY and SVGAGI. Trimming stripped 4 bases from V and 4 bases from J, with 11 bases between. The CDR3 is 14 residues long. The CDR3 is CASSWGEGKNIQYF. The DNA for the CDR3 is TGTGCCAGCAGTTGGGGAGAGGGAAAAAACATTCAGTACTTC.

The genes are TRBV5-4 and TRBJ2-3; D perhaps matches TRBD1 (6 bases). The germline V gene has CDR1 SGHNT and CDR2 YYREEE (reference sequence). This CDR3 has 14 amino acids. The ends were cut back, 0 bases at V and 7 bases at J, with 12 bases in the middle. Written as DNA, the CDR3 is TGTGCCAGCAGCTTGGACAGGGTGGGAAATACGCAGTATTTT. Translated, it gives CASSLDRVGNTQYF.

Of note for this clonotype: At one end the junction does not follow the germline gene, possibly because of a read error. The chain is built from TRBV5-1 and TRBJ2-1; TRBD2 aligns across 11 bases. The germline V gene encodes CDR1 SGHRS and CDR2 YFSETQ. This CDR3 has 15 amino acids. CDR3 nucleotides: TGCGCCAGCTCGAATAGCGGGAGGGCCTACAATGAGGAGTTCTTC. This sequence encodes CASSNSGRAYNEEFF.

This clonotype was counted at least ten times. This chain joins TRBV7-2 and TRBJ2-5, with D possibly matching TRBD2 (7 bases). CDR1 and CDR2 (germline): SGHTA, FQGNSA. Trimming took off 6 bases at V and 5 bases at J, with 13 bases between the two ends. This CDR3 region has 13 residues. The CDR3 sequence: CASSRGGVETQYF. The CDR3, as DNA: TGTGCCAGCAGTAGAGGGGGGGTGGAGACCCAGTACTTC.

This clonotype was picked up a small number of times. The chain couples TRBV25-1 to TRBJ2-7; D might be TRBD2 (5 bases). Looked up from germline, CDR1 is MGHDK and CDR2 is SYGVNS. Trimming removed 4 bases at V and 0 bases at J, with 10 bases between. The length of the CDR3 is 14 residues. DNA of the CDR3: TGTGCCAGCAGTGGAGCGGCTAGCTCCTACGAGCAGTACTTC. It codes for CASSGAASSYEQYF.

The sample holds a few counts of this clonotype. CDR3 sequence (DNA): TGTGCCAGCAGTCCCGAAGGACTAGCGGGTTACAATGAGCAGTTCTTC. Its translation is CASSPEGLAGYNEQFF. The rearrangement uses TRBV6-1 and TRBJ2-1; TRBD2 aligns across 11 bases. Germline-derived CDR1 and CDR2 are MNHNS and SASEGT. The J segment lost 4 bases and the V segment lost 5 bases, leaving 7 bases of the junction unmatched. The CDR3 runs 16 residues.

This clonotype was detected ten times or more. V is TRBV9 and J is TRBJ2-5, with D unresolved. Germline lookup yields CDR1 SGDLS and CDR2 YYNGEE. Trimming took off 4 bases at V and 7 bases at J, with 14 bases between the two ends. This CDR3 spans 13 amino acids. DNA of the CDR3: TGTGCCAGCAGCCCAACTATGGCGTGGACCCAGTACTTC. Translated, it gives CASSPTMAWTQYF. Full variable domain (outside the CDR3, taken from reference TRBV9 and TRBJ2-5): DSGVTQTPKHLITATGQRVTLRCSPRSGDLSVYWYQQSLDQGLQFLIQYYNGEERAKGNILERFSAQQFPDLHSELNLSSLELGDSALYFCASSPTMAWTQYFGPGTRLLVL.

This clonotype appeared many times. The genes are TRBV12-3 or TRBV12-4 and TRBJ2-7; D is uncertain. This CDR3 has 12 amino acids. V lost 3 bases to trimming and J lost 1 base, with 4 bases between them. DNA for the CDR3: TGTGCCAGCAGTTTCGGATCCTACGAGCAGTACTTC. Translation: CASSFGSYEQYF.